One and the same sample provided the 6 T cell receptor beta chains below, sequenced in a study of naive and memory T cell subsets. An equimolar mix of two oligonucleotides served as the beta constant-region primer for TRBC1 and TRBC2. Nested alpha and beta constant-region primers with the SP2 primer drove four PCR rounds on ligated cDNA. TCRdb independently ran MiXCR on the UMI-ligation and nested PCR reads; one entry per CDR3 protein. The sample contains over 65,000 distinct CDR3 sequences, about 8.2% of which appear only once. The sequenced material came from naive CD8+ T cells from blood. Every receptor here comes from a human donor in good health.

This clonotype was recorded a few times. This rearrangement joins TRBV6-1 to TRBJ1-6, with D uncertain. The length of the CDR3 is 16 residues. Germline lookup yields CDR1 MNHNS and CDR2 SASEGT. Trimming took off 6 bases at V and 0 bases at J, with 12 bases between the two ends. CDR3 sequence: CASRLSGISYNSPLHF. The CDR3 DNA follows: TGTGCCAGCAGACTATCAGGAATCTCCTATAATTCACCCCTCCACTTT.

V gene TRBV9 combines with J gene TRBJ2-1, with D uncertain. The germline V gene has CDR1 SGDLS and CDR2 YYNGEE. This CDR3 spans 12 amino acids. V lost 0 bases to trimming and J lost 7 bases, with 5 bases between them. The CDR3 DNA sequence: TGTGCCAGCAGCGTAGAACAAAATGAGCAGTTCTTC. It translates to CASSVEQNEQFF.

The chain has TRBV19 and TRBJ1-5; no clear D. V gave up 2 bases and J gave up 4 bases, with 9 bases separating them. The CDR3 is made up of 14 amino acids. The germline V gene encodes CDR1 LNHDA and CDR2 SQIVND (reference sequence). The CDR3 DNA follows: TGTGCCAGTAGTATAACCCCTCGGAATCAGCCCCAGCATTTT. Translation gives CASSITPRNQPQHF.

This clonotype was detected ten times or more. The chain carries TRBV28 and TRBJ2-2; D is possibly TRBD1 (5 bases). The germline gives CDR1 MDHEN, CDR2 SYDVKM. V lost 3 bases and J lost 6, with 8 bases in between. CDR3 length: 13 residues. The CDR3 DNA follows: TGTGCCAGCAGTTTCAGGGTTTCCGGGGAGCTGTTTTTT. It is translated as CASSFRVSGELFF.

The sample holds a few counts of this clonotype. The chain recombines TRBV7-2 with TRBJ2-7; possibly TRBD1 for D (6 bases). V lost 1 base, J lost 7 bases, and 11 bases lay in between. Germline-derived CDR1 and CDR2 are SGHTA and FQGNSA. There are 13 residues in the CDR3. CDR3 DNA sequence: TGTGCCAGCAGCTTAGACGTAGGGGGAGAGCAGTACTTC. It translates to CASSLDVGGEQYF.

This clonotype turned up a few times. In DNA form, the CDR3 reads TGTGCCATCTCCCCAGGACGGGACATCCCCTACGAGCAGTACTTC. Translating gives CAISPGRDIPYEQYF. V usage is TRBV27 and J usage is TRBJ2-7; perhaps TRBD1 as D (6 bases). The V gene's germline CDR1 is MNHEY and CDR2 SMNVEV (reference sequence). V was pared by 10 bases and J by 2 bases, with 21 bases between. This CDR3 is built from 15 residues.